This entry concerns a single T cell receptor beta chain. It has no known antigen specificity. Qualities for individual bases were not recorded, and no much larger clone is one base off. The source of the sample is a study of T cell changes during pregnancy in multiple sclerosis (dated by TCRdb to about 2019). At the level of the whole study: In women with multiple sclerosis, the researchers looked at how the T cell repertoire shifted as pregnancy progressed.

The protocol used for the library was the immunoSEQ multiplex PCR assay. Not all clones reach the TCRdb copy of this immuneACCESS table, which keeps in-frame sequences only. Checked studies attribute under half of the gap to unresolved V genes and leave the rest unexplained. A total of 40,000 to 55,000 clones appear in this sample, around 93% of them only once. Roughly 2.7% of the sample is taken by the ten largest. Taken from the germline V gene, the CDR1 and CDR2 loops are SGDLS and YYNGEE. The CDR3 measures 12 amino acids from cysteine to phenylalanine. Only the CDR3 region is kept as DNA, spanning 36 bases read in frame from base 1. V loses 3 bases, J loses 2 bases, and the germline ends lie 4 bases apart.

The receptor comes from a female donor with multiple sclerosis, enrolled in a pregnancy study. The chain links TRBV9 with TRBJ2-3; a confident D gene designation cannot be given. The sequencing here drew on CD8+ T cells from peripheral blood mononuclear cells, taken in the second trimester of pregnancy. This receptor has the CDR3 CASSDYTDTQYF. The DNA is as follows: TGTGCCAGCAGCGATTACACAGATACGCAGTATTTT. Full variable domain (CDR3 extended with the reference TRBV9 and TRBJ2-3 proteins): DSGVTQTPKHLITATGQRVTLRCSPRSGDLSVYWYQQSLDQGLQFLIQYYNGEERAKGNILERFSAQQFPDLHSELNLSSLELGDSALYFCASSDYTDTQYFGPGTRLTVL.